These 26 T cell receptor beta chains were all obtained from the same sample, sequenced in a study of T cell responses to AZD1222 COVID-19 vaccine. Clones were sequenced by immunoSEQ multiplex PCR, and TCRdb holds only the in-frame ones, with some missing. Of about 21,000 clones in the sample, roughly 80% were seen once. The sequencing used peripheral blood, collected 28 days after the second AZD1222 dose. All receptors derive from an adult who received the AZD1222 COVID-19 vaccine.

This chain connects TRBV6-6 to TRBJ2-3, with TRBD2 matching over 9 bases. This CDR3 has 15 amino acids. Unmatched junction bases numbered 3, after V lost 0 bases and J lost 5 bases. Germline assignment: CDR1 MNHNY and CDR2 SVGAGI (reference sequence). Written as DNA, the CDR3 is TGTGCCAGCAGTTACTCAGCGGGAGGCATAGATACGCAGTATTTT. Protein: CASSYSAGGIDTQYF.

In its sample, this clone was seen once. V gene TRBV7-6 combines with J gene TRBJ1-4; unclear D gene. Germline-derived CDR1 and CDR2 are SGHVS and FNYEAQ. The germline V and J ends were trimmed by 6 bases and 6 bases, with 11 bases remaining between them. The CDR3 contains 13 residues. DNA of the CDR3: TGTGCCAGCAGGCCTCCGGGAGATGAAAAACTGTTTTTT. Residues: CASRPPGDEKLFF.

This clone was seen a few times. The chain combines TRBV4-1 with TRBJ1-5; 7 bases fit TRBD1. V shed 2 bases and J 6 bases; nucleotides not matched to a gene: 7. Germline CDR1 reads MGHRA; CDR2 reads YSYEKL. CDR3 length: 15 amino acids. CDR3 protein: CASSQLRGPGQPQHF. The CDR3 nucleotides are TGCGCCAGCAGCCAATTGAGGGGGCCTGGTCAGCCCCAGCATTTT.

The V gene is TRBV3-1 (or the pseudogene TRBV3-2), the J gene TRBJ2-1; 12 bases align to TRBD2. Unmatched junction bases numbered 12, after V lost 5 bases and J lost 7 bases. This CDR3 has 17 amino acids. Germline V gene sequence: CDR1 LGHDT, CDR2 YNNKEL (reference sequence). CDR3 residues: CASSSRALAGGQNEQFF. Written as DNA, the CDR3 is TGTGCCAGCAGCTCGCGTGCCCTAGCGGGAGGGCAAAATGAGCAGTTCTTC.

CDR3 loop: CASSQARGGGNIQYF. CDR3 nucleotide sequence: TGTGCCAGCAGCCAAGCGAGGGGGGGCGGAAACATTCAGTACTTC. This chain connects TRBV14 to TRBJ2-4; tentative D call: TRBD2 (7 bases). This CDR3 region has 15 residues. The V gene's germline CDR1 is SGHDN and CDR2 FVKESK. V was shortened by 1 base and J by 6 bases, with 13 bases between the two germline ends.

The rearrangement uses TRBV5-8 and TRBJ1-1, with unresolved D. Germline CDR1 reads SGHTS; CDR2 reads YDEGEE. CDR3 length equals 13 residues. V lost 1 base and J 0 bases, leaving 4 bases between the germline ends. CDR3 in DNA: TGTGCCAGCAGCTTGCCTCTGAACACTGAAGCTTTCTTT. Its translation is CASSLPLNTEAFF.

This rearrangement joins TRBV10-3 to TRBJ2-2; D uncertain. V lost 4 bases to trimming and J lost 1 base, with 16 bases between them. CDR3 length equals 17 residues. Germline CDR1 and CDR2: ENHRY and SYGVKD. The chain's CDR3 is CAISATVELLNTGELFF. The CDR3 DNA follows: TGTGCCATCAGTGCTACAGTCGAATTACTGAACACCGGGGAGCTGTTTTTT.

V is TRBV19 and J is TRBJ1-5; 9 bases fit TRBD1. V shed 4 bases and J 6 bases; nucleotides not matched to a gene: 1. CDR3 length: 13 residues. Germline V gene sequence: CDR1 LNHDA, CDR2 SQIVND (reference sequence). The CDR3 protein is CASSTQGAQPQHF. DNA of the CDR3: TGTGCCAGTAGTACACAGGGGGCTCAGCCCCAGCATTTT.

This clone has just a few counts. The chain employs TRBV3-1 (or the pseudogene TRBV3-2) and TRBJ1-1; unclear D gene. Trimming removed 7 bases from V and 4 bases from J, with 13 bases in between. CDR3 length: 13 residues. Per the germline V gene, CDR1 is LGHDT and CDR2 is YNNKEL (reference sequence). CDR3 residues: CASTPRHSTEAFF. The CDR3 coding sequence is TGTGCCAGCACCCCAAGACACAGCACTGAAGCTTTCTTT.

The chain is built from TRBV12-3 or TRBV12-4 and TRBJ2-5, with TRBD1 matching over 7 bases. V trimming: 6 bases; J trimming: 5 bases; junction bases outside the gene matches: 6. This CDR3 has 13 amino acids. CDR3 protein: CASSPTGTETQYF. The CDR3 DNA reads TGTGCCAGCAGCCCGACAGGGACGGAGACCCAGTACTTC.

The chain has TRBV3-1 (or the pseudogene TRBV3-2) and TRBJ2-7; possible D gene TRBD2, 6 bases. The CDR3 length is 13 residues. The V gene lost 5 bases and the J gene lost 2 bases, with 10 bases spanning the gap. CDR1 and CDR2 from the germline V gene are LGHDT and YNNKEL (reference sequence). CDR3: CASSGTFTYEQYF. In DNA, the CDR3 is TGTGCCAGCAGCGGGACTTTCACCTACGAGCAGTACTTC.

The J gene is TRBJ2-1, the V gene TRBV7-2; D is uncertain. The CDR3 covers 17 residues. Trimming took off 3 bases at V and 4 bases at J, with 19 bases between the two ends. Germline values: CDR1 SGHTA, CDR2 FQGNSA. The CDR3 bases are TGTGCCAGCAGCTTTCGGGTCGCACTTTCACGTTACAATGAGCAGTTCTTC. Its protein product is CASSFRVALSRYNEQFF.

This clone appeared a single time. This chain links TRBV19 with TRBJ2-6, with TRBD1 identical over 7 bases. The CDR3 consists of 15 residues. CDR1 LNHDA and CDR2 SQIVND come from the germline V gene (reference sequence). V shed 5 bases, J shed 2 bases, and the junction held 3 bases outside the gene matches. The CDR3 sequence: CASSPQGAGANVLTF. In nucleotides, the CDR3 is TGTGCCAGTAGTCCGCAGGGGGCTGGGGCCAACGTCCTGACTTTC. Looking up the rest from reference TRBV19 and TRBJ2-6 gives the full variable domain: DGGITQSPKYLFRKEGQNVTLSCEQNLNHDAMYWYRQDPGQGLRLIYYSQIVNDFQKGDIAEGYSVSREKKESFPLTVTSAQKNPTAFYLCASSPQGAGANVLTFGAGSRLTVL.

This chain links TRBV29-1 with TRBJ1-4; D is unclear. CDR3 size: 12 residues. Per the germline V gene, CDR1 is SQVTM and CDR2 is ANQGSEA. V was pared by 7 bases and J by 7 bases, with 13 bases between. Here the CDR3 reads CSAGGSREKLFF. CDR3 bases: TGCAGCGCCGGAGGGTCTCGTGAAAAACTGTTTTTT.

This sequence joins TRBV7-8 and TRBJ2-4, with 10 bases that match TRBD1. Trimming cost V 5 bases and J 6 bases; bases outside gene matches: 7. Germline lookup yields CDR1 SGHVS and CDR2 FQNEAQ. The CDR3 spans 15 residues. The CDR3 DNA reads TGTGCCAGCAGCACCCGGGACAGGGGCGGAAACATTCAGTACTTC. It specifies CASSTRDRGGNIQYF.

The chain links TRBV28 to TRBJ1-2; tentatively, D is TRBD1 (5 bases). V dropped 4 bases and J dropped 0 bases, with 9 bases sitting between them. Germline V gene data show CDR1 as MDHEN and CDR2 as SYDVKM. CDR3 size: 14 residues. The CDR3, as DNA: TGTGCCAGCAGTTATGGGACGTCTAACTATGGCTACACCTTC. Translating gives CASSYGTSNYGYTF.

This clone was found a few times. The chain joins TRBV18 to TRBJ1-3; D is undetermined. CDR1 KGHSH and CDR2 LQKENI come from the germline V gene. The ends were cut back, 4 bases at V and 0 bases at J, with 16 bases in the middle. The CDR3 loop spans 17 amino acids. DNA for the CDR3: TGTGCCAGCTCACTCCACGTCGGCTTAAGCTCTGGAAACACCATATATTTT. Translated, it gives CASSLHVGLSSGNTIYF.

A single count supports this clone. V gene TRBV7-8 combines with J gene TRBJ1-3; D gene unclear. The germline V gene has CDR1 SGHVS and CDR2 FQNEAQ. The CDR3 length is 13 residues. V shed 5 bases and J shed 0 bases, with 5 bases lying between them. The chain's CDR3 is CASSRSSGNTIYF. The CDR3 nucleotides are TGTGCCAGCAGCCGGAGCTCTGGAAACACCATATATTTT.

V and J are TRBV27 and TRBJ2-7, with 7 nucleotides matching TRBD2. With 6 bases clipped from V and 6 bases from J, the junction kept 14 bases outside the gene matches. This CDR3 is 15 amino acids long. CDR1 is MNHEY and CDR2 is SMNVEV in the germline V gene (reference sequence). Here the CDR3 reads CASSRVWGRAPEQYF. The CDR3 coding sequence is TGTGCCAGCAGCCGCGTATGGGGGAGGGCCCCCGAGCAGTACTTC.

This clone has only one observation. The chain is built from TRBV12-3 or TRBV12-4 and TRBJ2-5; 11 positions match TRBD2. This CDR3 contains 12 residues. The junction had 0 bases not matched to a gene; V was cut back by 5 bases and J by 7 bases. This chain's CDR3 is CASSGLAGTQYF. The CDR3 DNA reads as TGTGCCAGCAGTGGACTAGCGGGGACCCAGTACTTC.

CDR3 residues: CASSLEDGSPLHF. The CDR3 DNA reads TGTGCCAGCAGCTTAGAGGACGGTTCACCCCTCCACTTT. This chain connects TRBV7-2 to TRBJ1-6; the D is unclear. This CDR3 region has 13 residues. Trimming cost V 1 base and J 9 bases, with 7 bases left between them. Germline CDR1 and CDR2: SGHTA and FQGNSA. The whole variable domain, filled in from reference TRBV7-2 and TRBJ1-6, reads GAGVSQSPSNKVTEKGKDVELRCDPISGHTALYWYRQSLGQGLEFLIYFQGNSAPDKSGLPSDRFSAERTGGSVSTLTIQRTQQEDSAVYLCASSLEDGSPLHFGNGTRLTVT.

CDR3 protein: CATWTSGSREQYF. The CDR3 nucleotides read TGTGCCACCTGGACTAGCGGGAGCAGGGAGCAGTACTTC. V is TRBV15 and J is TRBJ2-7; TRBD2 matches at 13 bases. This CDR3 is 13 amino acids long. V shed 8 bases and J 7 bases; nucleotides not matched to a gene: 5. The V gene's germline CDR1 is LNHNV and CDR2 YYDKDF (reference sequence).

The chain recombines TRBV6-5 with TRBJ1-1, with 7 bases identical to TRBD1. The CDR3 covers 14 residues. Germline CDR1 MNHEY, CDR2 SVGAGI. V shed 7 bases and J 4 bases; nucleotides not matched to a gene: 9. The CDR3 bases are TGTGCCAGCACTCCAACAGGGGAGGGCACTGAAGCTTTCTTT. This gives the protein CASTPTGEGTEAFF.

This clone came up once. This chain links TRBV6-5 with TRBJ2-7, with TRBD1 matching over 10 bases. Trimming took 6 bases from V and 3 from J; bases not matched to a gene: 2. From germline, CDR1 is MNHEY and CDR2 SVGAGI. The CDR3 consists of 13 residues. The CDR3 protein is CASRRTGGYEQYF. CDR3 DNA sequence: TGTGCCAGCAGAAGGACAGGGGGCTACGAGCAGTACTTC.

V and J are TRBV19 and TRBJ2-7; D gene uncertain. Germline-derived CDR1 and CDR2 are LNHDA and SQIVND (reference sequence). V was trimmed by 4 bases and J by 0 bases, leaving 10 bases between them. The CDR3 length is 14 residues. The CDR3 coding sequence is TGTGCCAGTAGTAAACCGGGCGGCTCCTACGAGCAGTACTTC. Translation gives CASSKPGGSYEQYF.

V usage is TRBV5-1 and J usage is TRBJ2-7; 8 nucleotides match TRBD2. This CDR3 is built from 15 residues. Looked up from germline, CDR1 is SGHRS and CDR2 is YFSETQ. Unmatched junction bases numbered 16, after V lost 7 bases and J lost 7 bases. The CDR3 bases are TGCGCCAGCGCGGGGGGCCCAGGGGAAGGTCGGGAGCAGTACTTC. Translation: CASAGGPGEGREQYF.